This TCR beta chain derives from a study of blood T cell repertoires in COVID-19. Study information: Collection of acute and convalescent COVID-19 samples took place in the United States, Italy and Spain. In each case, the material was cDNA or gDNA derived from T cells, B-cell-depleted T cells, or PBMCs.

The CDR3 spans 16 residues. After removal of 4 bases from V and 0 bases from J, the junction contained 5 bases not matched to a gene. Germline loops: CDR1 SQVTM, CDR2 ANQGSEA. In the original analysis: Amplification of reference gene primers was used by the study to estimate nucleated cell counts. Assay: immunoSEQ multiplex PCR; the TCRdb copy retains only in-frame clones and omits some. V and J calls and clone size are those listed in that table; D and trimming were worked out from the DNA. The sample lists some 230,000 clones; less than 90% were seen once. The sequence came from an older woman who had recovered from COVID-19. The material sequenced was peripheral blood. The chain is built from TRBV29-1 and TRBJ2-3; TRBD2 matches at 12 bases. CDR3 residues: CSVGLAGESSTDTQYF. The CDR3 DNA reads as TGCAGCGTTGGACTAGCGGGGGAATCGAGCACAGATACGCAGTATTTT.